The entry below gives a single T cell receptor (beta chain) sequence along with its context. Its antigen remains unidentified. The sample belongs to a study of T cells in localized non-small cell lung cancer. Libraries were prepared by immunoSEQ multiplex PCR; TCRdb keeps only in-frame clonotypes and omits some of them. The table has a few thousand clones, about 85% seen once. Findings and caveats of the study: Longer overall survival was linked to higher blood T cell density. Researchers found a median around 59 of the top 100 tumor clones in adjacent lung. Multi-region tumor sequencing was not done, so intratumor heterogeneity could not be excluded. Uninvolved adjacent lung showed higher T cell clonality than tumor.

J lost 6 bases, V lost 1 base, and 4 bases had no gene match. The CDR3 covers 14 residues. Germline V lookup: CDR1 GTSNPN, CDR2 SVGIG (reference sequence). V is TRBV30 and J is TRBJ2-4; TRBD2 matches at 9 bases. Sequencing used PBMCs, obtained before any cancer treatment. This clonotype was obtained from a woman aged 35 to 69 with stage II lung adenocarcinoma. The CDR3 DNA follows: TGTGCCTGGAGTGCCGGAGCGGGGGGAAACATTCAGTACTTC. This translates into CAWSAGAGGNIQYF. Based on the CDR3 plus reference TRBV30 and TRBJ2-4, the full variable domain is SQTIHQWPATLVQPVGSPLSLECTVEGTSNPNLYWYRQAAGRGLQLLFYSVGIGQISSEVPQNLSASRPQDRQFILSSKKLLLSDSGFYLCAWSAGAGGNIQYFGAGTRLSVL.